The rows below give T cell receptor beta chains drawn from one sample of a study of patients and donors after allogeneic stem cell transplantation. One entry per CDR3 protein results from TCRdb running MiXCR on the RT-PCR reads. Counted here are tens of thousands of distinct CDR3 sequences, roughly 5.1% occurring once; the ten biggest clones make up 2.6%. The specimen sequenced was blood, either unsorted or a sorted T cell fraction (not recorded which). The receptor source for this set is a human donor who was either an allogeneic HSCT recipient or a stem cell or donor lymphocyte infusion donor (not recorded which). It is not recorded whose cells these are; they may come from a transplant donor. Both conserved end residues are trimmed from each CDR3. Each record gives: J gene, clone size, V gene, CDR3 protein. The listing skips clone size in some rows; elsewhere it reads once, few, many or a size class.

J: TRBJ1-1; size: many; V: TRBV7-3; CDR3: ASSLTRGDTEAF
J: TRBJ2-1; size: NA; V: TRBV18; CDR3: ASSPGAGGDQF
J: TRBJ1-2; size: many; V: TRBV3-1; CDR3: ASRMGSVPGYT
J: TRBJ2-5; size: few; V: TRBV20-1; CDR3: SARDRKGWETQY
J: TRBJ1-2; size: many; V: TRBV5-1; CDR3: ASSLAGTAYGYT
J: TRBJ2-6; size: NA; V: TRBV28; CDR3: ASRGASQGSLSGANVLT
J: TRBJ1-1; size: many; V: TRBV10-3; CDR3: AISRSLLQGQGKNTEAF
J: TRBJ2-1; size: NA; V: TRBV13; CDR3: ASSGSTGSGSEQF
J: TRBJ1-5; size: many; V: TRBV7-9; CDR3: ASSLGGQVNQPQH
J: TRBJ1-2; size: many; V: TRBV20-1; CDR3: SATGESGGYT
J: TRBJ2-3; size: many; V: TRBV28; CDR3: ASSYGGRATDTQY
J: TRBJ1-5; size: many; V: TRBV3-1; CDR3: ASSQDIGNQPQH
J: TRBJ1-1; size: many; V: TRBV12-3/TRBV12-4; CDR3: ASGWTVGTEAF
J: TRBJ1-5; size: many; V: TRBV28; CDR3: ASSLITRLSNQPQH
J: TRBJ1-2; size: many; V: TRBV14; CDR3: ASSPGQNLYGYT
J: TRBJ2-3; size: many; V: TRBV27; CDR3: ASRIAGAMTDTQY
J: TRBJ1-5; size: many; V: TRBV20-1; CDR3: SADTWPRRNSNQPQH
J: TRBJ2-5; size: NA; V: TRBV29-1; CDR3: SAQDRGGTQY
J: TRBJ1-4; size: many; V: TRBV3-1; CDR3: ASSQGQGPNEKLF
J: TRBJ2-3; size: NA; V: TRBV27; CDR3: ASSLSGREGYTDTQY
J: TRBJ1-5; size: NA; V: TRBV6-1; CDR3: ASRTPGGGNQPQH
J: TRBJ2-1; size: many; V: TRBV4-2; CDR3: ASSQASGGYNEQF
J: TRBJ1-5; size: many; V: TRBV29-1; CDR3: SVGDGSFQPQH
J: TRBJ2-5; size: many; V: TRBV7-8; CDR3: ASNRRRGEETQY
J: TRBJ1-5; size: many; V: TRBV20-1; CDR3: SAREAGNQPQH
J: TRBJ2-1; size: NA; V: TRBV28; CDR3: ASSLGGGTHKEQF
J: TRBJ1-4; size: many; V: TRBV20-1; CDR3: SAVGGPTNEKLF
J: TRBJ2-3; size: many; V: TRBV11-2; CDR3: ASSLRGARVDTQY
J: TRBJ1-1; size: NA; V: TRBV5-1; CDR3: ASSMDGGNTEAF
J: TRBJ1-1; size: many; V: TRBV12-3/TRBV12-4; CDR3: ASSLRPGSEAF
J: TRBJ2-3; size: many; V: TRBV27; CDR3: ASSKRDPTDTQY
J: TRBJ1-2; size: many; V: TRBV7-2; CDR3: ASSLGTSKGGYT
J: TRBJ1-4; size: many; V: TRBV5-1; CDR3: ASSLGPGQTNEKLF
J: TRBJ2-7; size: many; V: TRBV3-1; CDR3: ASSRGLTGEQY
J: TRBJ1-1; size: many; V: TRBV6-1; CDR3: ASSADGLSGGAF
J: TRBJ2-7; size: many; V: TRBV27; CDR3: ASSWTGRGEQY
J: TRBJ1-2; size: many; V: TRBV15; CDR3: ATSRDWIYGYT
J: TRBJ2-3; size: few; V: TRBV9; CDR3: ASSVGGRGGDTQY
J: TRBJ2-4; size: many; V: TRBV10-2; CDR3: ASSESVEGIQY
J: TRBJ1-4; size: few; V: TRBV9; CDR3: ASSVGQGENEKLF
J: TRBJ2-1; size: few; V: TRBV19; CDR3: ASSGGLLLSYNEQF
J: TRBJ1-1; size: many; V: TRBV5-1; CDR3: ASSWTGATEAF
J: TRBJ2-3; size: NA; V: TRBV7-7; CDR3: ASSSLSQGDTQY
J: TRBJ1-6; size: NA; V: TRBV3-1; CDR3: ASSQPLRGARSPLH
J: TRBJ2-3; size: many; V: TRBV15; CDR3: ATSRDEYNQPNTQY
J: TRBJ2-7; size: NA; V: TRBV5-6; CDR3: ASSLGNPTYEQY
J: TRBJ1-6; size: many; V: TRBV20-1; CDR3: SARDRRQGNSPLH
J: TRBJ1-2; size: many; V: TRBV5-6; CDR3: ASSAGPRVYT
J: TRBJ2-7; size: many; V: TRBV5-1; CDR3: ASTQEGSREQY
J: TRBJ1-5; size: NA; V: TRBV27; CDR3: ASSLGFGGSDQPQH
J: TRBJ1-5; size: many; V: TRBV7-9; CDR3: ASSRAFGQPQH